This TCR beta chain was sequenced in a study of regulatory T cells in long-lasting Graves disease. Whole-study results and caveats: Study was limited to peripheral blood, excluding thyroid tissue. Owing to a sample size that was small, accuracy may have been reduced.

This clonotype was found many times. The antigen is not known. Sequencing libraries for TCR beta were prepared with iRepertoire HTBI primers and Arm-PCR of CDR3 regions. TCRdb called the multiplex PCR reads again in MiXCR, with one record for every CDR3 protein. The profile covers about 560,000 distinct CDR3 sequences, with about 16% appearing a single time and more than 10% taken by the ten largest. The time point denotes: newly diagnosed GD, antithyroid drugs for less than 3 months. RNA extracted from PBMCs served as the sequencing template. Germline V lookup: CDR1 MNHEY, CDR2 SMNVEV (reference sequence). The CDR3 runs 14 residues. Trimming removed 8 bases from V and 0 bases from J, with 12 bases in between. The sample was also linked to a second study, of T cells in Graves' hyperthyroidism and ophthalmopathy. That paper notes: Among thyroid clonotypes expanded above 0.001, most also appeared in blood.

V usage is TRBV27 and J usage is TRBJ2-3; possibly TRBD2 for D (6 bases). The TCR originated in a man aged 18-30 years with Graves disease. Source: peripheral blood mononuclear cells (PBMCs), taken at new diagnosis, from a patient treated with antithyroid drugs. CDR3 residues: CASGISGSTDTQYF. The CDR3 DNA reads TGTGCCAGCGGCATCAGCGGGAGCACAGATACGCAGTATTTT.